This T cell receptor (beta chain) was identified during a study of OX40 agonist ivuxolimab in advanced cancers. At the level of the study: With a range of about 23 to 90, age averaged roughly 61 years, and around 83% were male.

Patients were ruled out by autoimmune disease history or systemic immunosuppression. This CDR3 region has 18 residues. Germline V gene data show CDR1 as MGHRA and CDR2 as YSYEKL. V dropped 0 bases and J dropped 1; count of bases not matched to a gene: 10. General study points: Low levels of normalized T-cell clonal expansion also appeared in some nonresponders.

The data were produced by immunoSEQ multiplex PCR, yet TCRdb's version contains in-frame clones alone and is incomplete. The sample yields under 25,000 clones, 65% to 70% seen once. A few counts support this clone. Antigen unknown. This TCR derives from an adult with an advanced solid tumor such as melanoma, head and neck, liver or kidney cancer. Here the sequenced sample was CD4+ or CD8+ T cells sorted from blood, taken in a trial of the OX40 agonist ivuxolimab. V usage is TRBV4-1 and J usage is TRBJ2-7; 9 nucleotides align to TRBD2. The CDR3 DNA sequence: TGCGCCAGCAGCCAAGATCGGGCTAGCGGGACTCGTTCCTACGAGCAGTACTTC. Its protein is CASSQDRASGTRSYEQYF.